The 15 T cell receptor beta chains below come from one sample, sequenced in a study of T cells in Graves' hyperthyroidism and ophthalmopathy (dated by TCRdb to the late 2010s). The method was multiplex PCR. Sequencing took place on an Illumina HiSeq 2000. Amplification of TCR beta CDR3 regions was carried out from RNA transcripts. The TCR CDR3 was subjected to a first round of RT-PCR using the HTBI primer set and the Qiagen OneStep RT-PCR kit. TCRdb's own reprocessing of the public reads used fastp at Q25 and MiXCR and kept productive beta chains. Each entry merges the rows of one CDR3 protein and shows their most common DNA and genes. The sample table lists more than 500,000 distinct CDR3 sequences, around 16% of them with a count of one. The biggest ten clones account for over 3.5% of the sample. The sequenced sample was blood. These receptors came from a woman in her 30s with Graves' hyperthyroidism.

This clonotype was seen only a few times. The rearrangement links TRBV7-2 to TRBJ2-3, with D unresolved. The CDR3 extends over 16 amino acids. The germline V and J ends were trimmed by 5 bases and 4 bases, with 19 bases remaining between them. CDR1 and CDR2 from the germline V gene are SGHTA and FQGNSA. In nucleotides, the CDR3 is TGTGCCAGCAGCCCGGCAGGCGGCTCATTCCCAGATACGCAGTATTTT. It encodes CASSPAGGSFPDTQYF.

This clonotype came up once. This sequence joins TRBV9 and TRBJ2-1; 7 bases align to TRBD2. The CDR3 spans 16 residues. J was trimmed by 3 bases and V by 1 base; bases with no gene match: 7. The germline V gene encodes CDR1 SGDLS and CDR2 YYNGEE. CDR3 coding DNA: TGTGCCAGCAGCGTACAACTTCGGGGGGACTACAATGAGCAGTTCTTC. This gives the protein CASSVQLRGDYNEQFF.

Ten or more counts support this clonotype. V usage is TRBV6-5 and J usage is TRBJ1-5; no reliable D call. The V end was cut by 0 bases, the J end by 7 bases, with 13 bases between. CDR3 size: 15 residues. CDR1 and CDR2 (germline): MNHEY, SVGAGI. The chain's CDR3 is CASSYSRSREQPQHF. Here the CDR3 DNA reads TGTGCCAGCAGTTACTCGAGGTCTCGAGAACAGCCCCAGCATTTT.

The chain carries TRBV7-8 and TRBJ2-4; TRBD2 aligns across 8 bases. Germline V gives CDR1 SGHVS, CDR2 FQNEAQ. The ends lost 1 base at V and 6 bases at J; junction bases unmatched: 2. This CDR3 has 14 residues. The CDR3: CASSLGGGTNIQYF. For the CDR3, the DNA is TGTGCCAGCAGCTTAGGCGGGGGGACAAACATTCAGTACTTC.

In this sample, this clonotype turned up many times. J is TRBJ2-7 and V is TRBV29-1, with a possible D match to TRBD2 (5 bases). V was shortened by 0 bases and J by 3 bases, with 6 bases between the two germline ends. Germline values: CDR1 SQVTM, CDR2 ANQGSEA. The CDR3 is made up of 12 amino acids. The CDR3 DNA is TGCAGCGTTGAAGATCGGGGCTACGAGCAGTACTTC. Translation gives CSVEDRGYEQYF.

This clonotype was found many times. The V call is TRBV28, the J call TRBJ1-2; D not resolved. The CDR3 sequence is 13 residues long. Germline assignment: CDR1 MDHEN and CDR2 SYDVKM. The germline V and J ends were trimmed by 0 bases and 3 bases, with 5 bases remaining between them. The CDR3 sequence: CASSLWPHYGYTF. For the CDR3, the DNA is TGTGCCAGCAGTTTATGGCCCCACTATGGCTACACCTTC.

In this sample, this clonotype turned up a few times. The CDR3 loop reads CASSSGLEFNNEQFF. In DNA form, the CDR3 reads TGTGCCAGCAGCTCGGGACTAGAGTTTAATAATGAGCAGTTCTTC. The chain couples TRBV28 to TRBJ2-1; 8 bases agree with TRBD2. The CDR3 consists of 15 residues. V was clipped by 6 bases and J by 7 bases; unmatched bases: 11. CDR1 and CDR2 (germline): MDHEN, SYDVKM.

This clonotype showed up many times. The J gene is TRBJ2-7, the V gene TRBV28; no reliable D call. This CDR3 spans 14 amino acids. Looked up from germline, CDR1 is MDHEN and CDR2 is SYDVKM. The V and J ends lost 3 bases and 3 bases respectively, with 12 bases between them. The CDR3 here is CASSLAGPYYEQYF. The CDR3, as DNA: TGTGCCAGCAGTTTGGCAGGCCCATACTACGAGCAGTACTTC.

This clonotype was seen ten or more times. The rearrangement links TRBV20-1 to TRBJ1-1; D is unclear. Germline-derived CDR1 and CDR2 are DFQATT and SNEGSKA (reference sequence). The CDR3 totals 13 residues. The CDR3 region is CSALTTVATEAFF. As DNA, the CDR3 is TGCAGCGCCCTAACAACGGTCGCCACTGAAGCTTTCTTT.

This clonotype showed up many times. J is TRBJ2-7 and V is TRBV6-5; D perhaps matches TRBD2 (6 bases). Germline V gene lookup returns CDR1 MNHEY and CDR2 SVGAGI. The CDR3 totals 16 residues. Trimming left V 0 bases short and J 7 bases short, with 19 bases between. CDR3 in amino acids: CASSYSGTSLQFEQYF. The CDR3 DNA sequence: TGTGCCAGCAGTTACTCAGGGACTTCCTTACAGTTTGAGCAGTACTTC.

This clonotype showed up many times. This rearrangement joins TRBV12-3 or TRBV12-4 to TRBJ1-5; D is uncertain. Trimming took 2 bases from V and 0 from J, leaving 5 bases between them. The CDR3 spans 14 residues. The CDR3 protein is CASSLQYSNQPQHF. CDR3 nucleotide sequence: TGTGCCAGCAGTTTACAGTATAGCAATCAGCCCCAGCATTTT.

This clonotype has at least ten counts. This chain links TRBV24-1 with TRBJ2-1; the D gene is possibly TRBD1 (6 bases). CDR3 length equals 15 residues. Trimming removed 3 bases at V and 4 bases at J, with 12 bases between. Germline CDR1 and CDR2: KGHDR and SFDVKD. The CDR3: CATSDPLRGYNEQFF. The CDR3 nucleotides read TGTGCCACCAGTGATCCCCTCAGGGGATACAATGAGCAGTTCTTC.

This sequence joins TRBV4-3 and TRBJ2-3; D is undetermined. The CDR3 contains 13 residues. Between the trimmed V and J ends, which lost 0 bases and 3 bases, there was a span of 4 bases. Germline V gene data show CDR1 as LGHNA and CDR2 as YSLEER. The CDR3 coding sequence is TGCGCCAGCAGCCAAGACGTAACAGATACGCAGTATTTT. This gives the protein CASSQDVTDTQYF.

Ten or more counts support this clonotype. The V call is TRBV7-8, the J call TRBJ2-1, with 10 bases identical to TRBD2. In germline, CDR1 is SGHVS, CDR2 FQNEAQ. With V trimmed by 1 base and J by 9 bases, 15 bases remained unmatched. CDR3 length: 18 amino acids. CDR3 amino acids: CASSLESPAGGPRGEQFF. CDR3 DNA sequence: TGTGCCAGCAGCTTAGAATCTCCAGCGGGAGGGCCGAGGGGTGAGCAGTTCTTC. The variable domain in full, completed from reference TRBV7-8 and TRBJ2-1, reads GAGVSQSPRYKVAKRGQDVALRCDPISGHVSLFWYQQALGQGPEFLTYFQNEAQLDKSGLPSDRFFAERPEGSVSTLKIQRTQQEDSAVYLCASSLESPAGGPRGEQFFGPGTRLTVL.

Notes on this clonotype: A much larger clone differs by one base, so this may be a read error. The CDR3 does not end in the conserved phenylalanine or tryptophan, so this is likely a read error. This sequence joins TRBV10-3 and TRBJ2-7; unclear D gene. This CDR3 region has 12 residues. Germline-derived CDR1 and CDR2 are ENHRY and SYGVKD. Between the trimmed V and J ends, which lost 1 base and 6 bases, there was a span of 7 bases. The CDR3, as DNA: TGTGCCATCAGTGAGTACCTCGGCGAGCAGTACCTC. It specifies CAISEYLGEQYL.